This TCR beta chain was identified in a study of cytotoxic CD8 clonotypes in ibrutinib-treated CLL. Losses at the gene ends were 1 base for V and 6 bases for J; bases not matched to a gene: 27. The germline V gene encodes CDR1 SGHRS and CDR2 YFSETQ. This CDR3 has 21 residues. Method: immunoSEQ multiplex PCR; TCRdb's copy keeps in-frame clones and lacks some. The table records around 140,000 clones, approximately 83% of them present only once. This material consisted of PBMCs, taken after 24 months of ibrutinib treatment. The sequence derives from a human donor with chronic lymphocytic leukemia. The gene calls are TRBV5-1 and TRBJ1-1; 7 bases fit TRBD1. CDR3 amino acids: CASSLRGDAGPGGPRYAEAFF. The CDR3 DNA is TGCGCCAGCAGCTTGCGGGGGGATGCTGGGCCAGGGGGTCCCAGATACGCTGAAGCTTTCTTT.